The sample holds a few counts of the clone carrying this TCR beta chain. The antigen remains undetermined. These data belong to a study of T cell repertoires in cytomegalovirus infection. Study overall: From public TCR beta signatures came an indication of both CMV infection and matching HLA type. Overall study findings and caveats: HLA-C-restricted CMV-specific TCR beta clonotypes prevailed in the ex vivo response. Cumulative public TCR beta family frequency identified CMV carriers with the relevant HLA.

TCRdb used MiXCR to reprocess the reads, holding one entry per CDR3 protein. The sample holds roughly 760,000 distinct CDR3 sequences, 35% seen once. V gave up 3 bases and J gave up 1 base, with 19 bases separating them. This CDR3 comprises 17 residues. CDR1 MDHEN and CDR2 SYDVKM come from the germline V gene. The sample comprised PBMCs. The rearrangement links TRBV28 to TRBJ2-7; D gene ambiguous. This receptor was identified in a human donor in good health (CMV status not recorded). Some clones in this sample may be carry-over from other donors' samples. The CDR3 DNA reads TGTGCCAGCAGTTTCGCCCCTTTAGGGTTAAGTTCCTACGAGCAGTACTTC. Its translation: CASSFAPLGLSSYEQYF.